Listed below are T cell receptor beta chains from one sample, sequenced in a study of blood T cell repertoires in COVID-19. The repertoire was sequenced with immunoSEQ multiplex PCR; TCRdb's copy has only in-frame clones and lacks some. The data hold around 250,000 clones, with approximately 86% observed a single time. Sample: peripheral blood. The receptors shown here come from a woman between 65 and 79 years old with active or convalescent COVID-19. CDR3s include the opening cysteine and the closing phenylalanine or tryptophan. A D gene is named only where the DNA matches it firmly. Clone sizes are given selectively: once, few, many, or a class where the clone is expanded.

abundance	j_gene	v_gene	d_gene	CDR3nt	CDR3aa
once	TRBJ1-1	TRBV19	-	TGTGCCAGTAGTCAAGAAGTGTCGGGTGAAGCTTTCTTT	CASSQEVSGEAFF
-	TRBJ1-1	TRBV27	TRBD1	TGTGCCAGCAGTACAAACTGGGACAGGATGAACACTGAAGCTTTCTTT	CASSTNWDRMNTEAFF
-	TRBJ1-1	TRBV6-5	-	TGTGCCACCGGCCAAGGGGGAGCTTTCTTT	CATGQGGAFF
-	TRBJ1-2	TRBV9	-	TGTGCCAGCAGTCCAGCCGGACAGACCCATGGCTACACCTTC	CASSPAGQTHGYTF
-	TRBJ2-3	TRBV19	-	TGTGCCAGTAGTCCGGACAGCCTCCGAGGAGATACGCAGTATTTT	CASSPDSLRGDTQYF
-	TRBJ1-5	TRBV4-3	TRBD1	TGCGCCAGCAGCCAAGGACAGGGGGGTTATCAGCCCCAGCATTTT	CASSQGQGGYQPQHF
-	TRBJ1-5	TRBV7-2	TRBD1	TGTGCCAGCAGCTCACTGACAGGGGTTGAGCCCCAGCATTTT	CASSSLTGVEPQHF
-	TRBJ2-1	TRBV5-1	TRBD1	TGCGCCAGCAGCCTTAACACAGGGGGCTACGATGAGCAGTTCTTC	CASSLNTGGYDEQFF
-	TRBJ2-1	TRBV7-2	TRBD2	TGTGCCAGCAGCACCCGGACTAGCGGGAACAATGAGCAGTTCTTC	CASSTRTSGNNEQFF
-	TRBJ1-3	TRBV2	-	TGTGCCAGCACAAACCGACCAGAGGACACCATATATTTT	CASTNRPEDTIYF
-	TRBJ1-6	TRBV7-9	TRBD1	TGTGCCAGCAGCTACAGGGGGAGTGGGAGTTCACCCCTCCACTTT	CASSYRGSGSSPLHF